This T cell receptor beta chain came from a study of blood T cells in healthy people across ages. Broader study findings: A strong correlation was found between TCR beta diversity and the percentage of naive T cells.

As regards this clonotype: Its target is not known.

A J-beta primer mix and a sample-barcoded 5' primer were used in a second PCR of about 7 to 12 cycles. Paired-end reads containing CDR3 totaled no fewer than 3 million for each sample. TCRdb processed the 5' RACE reads anew with MiXCR; each CDR3 protein has one entry. The sample records about 1 million distinct CDR3 sequences, around 43% being singletons. This CDR3 is built from 12 residues. Between the trimmed V and J ends, which lost 7 bases and 9 bases, there was a span of 19 bases. Germline V gene sequence: CDR1 SQVTM, CDR2 ANQGSEA. Sequenced material: blood. The rearrangement joins TRBV29-1 to TRBJ2-7; D is possibly TRBD1 (6 bases). The sequence was obtained from a woman aged 60-70 years in good health. The CDR3 sequence is CSARQGFGGQYF. Here the CDR3 DNA reads TGCAGCGCCCGGCAGGGGTTCGGCGGGCAGTACTTC.